The 21 T cell receptor beta chains below were found in one sample sequenced in a study of glioma-infiltrating T cells. Amplification of TCR alpha and beta CDR3 regions from RNA used iRepertoire nested multiplex PCR. A single record per CDR3 protein comes from TCRdb applying MiXCR to the multiplex PCR reads. The repertoire consists of 300,000 to 400,000 distinct CDR3 sequences, with around 45% occurring once and the leading ten covering around 11%. The material sequenced was glioma tissue, nonneoplastic brain tissue, or PBMCs (not recorded which). The receptors were gathered from a human donor with low-grade glioma or glioblastoma, undergoing nonglioma brain surgery, or in good health (not recorded which).

This clonotype has only a few counts. This chain links TRBV7-2 with TRBJ2-7; 8 bases line up with TRBD2. Germline values: CDR1 SGHTA, CDR2 FQGNSA. The CDR3 loop spans 16 amino acids. With V trimmed by 3 bases and J by 4 bases, 11 bases remained unmatched. CDR3 sequence reads: CASSFSGMGNRYEQYF. CDR3 DNA sequence: TGTGCCAGCAGCTTTAGCGGGATGGGCAATCGATACGAGCAGTACTTC.

This clonotype has a handful of counts. The chain has TRBV10-3 and TRBJ1-6; 9 bases are shared with TRBD1. Germline trimming cut 6 bases from V and 5 bases from J; bases unmatched to any gene: 5. CDR1 ENHRY and CDR2 SYGVKD come from the germline V gene. The CDR3 has 15 residues. The chain's CDR3 is CAISQTGGDNSPLHF. The DNA for the CDR3 is TGTGCCATCAGCCAGACAGGGGGAGATAATTCACCCCTCCACTTT.

The chain combines TRBV6-1 with TRBJ2-1, with a tentative D call TRBD2 (5 bases). In germline, CDR1 is MNHNS, CDR2 SASEGT. Trimming left V 10 bases short and J 10 bases short, with 29 bases between. CDR3 length: 16 amino acids. CDR3 protein: CAISGSEAEGFWEQFF. The CDR3 coding sequence is TGTGCCATCAGCGGCTCCGAGGCAGAGGGATTTTGGGAGCAGTTCTTC.

The V call is TRBV7-9, the J call TRBJ2-3; no reliable D call. Germline V CDR1 and CDR2: SEHNR, FQNEAQ (reference sequence). Trimming removed 6 bases at V and 4 bases at J, with 8 bases between. The CDR3 is 12 residues long. Here the CDR3 DNA reads TGTGCCAGCAGTTCCAACCCAGATACGCAGTATTTT. Its protein product is CASSSNPDTQYF.

The chain employs TRBV11-2 and TRBJ2-2; D not certain. Germline CDR1 is SGHAT and CDR2 is FQNNGV. The CDR3 covers 14 residues. The V end lost 5 bases, the J end lost 2 bases, and 9 bases lay between the germline ends. Here the CDR3 reads CASSPSPNTGELFF. For the CDR3, the DNA is TGTGCCAGCAGCCCCTCCCCTAACACCGGGGAGCTGTTTTTT.

The V gene is TRBV7-3, the J gene TRBJ2-1, with TRBD2 identical over 8 bases. V was pared by 3 bases and J by 4 bases, with 5 bases of the junction left unmatched. Germline CDR1 reads SGHTA; CDR2 reads FQGTGA. This CDR3 has 15 residues. The CDR3 DNA reads TGTGCCAGCAGCTTGGTGACGGGAGGGTACAATGAGCAGTTCTTC. It yields the protein CASSLVTGGYNEQFF.

Of note for this clonotype: Compared with germline, one end of the junction differs, possibly owing to a read error. The V and J genes are TRBV28 and TRBJ2-1; the match to TRBD1 covers 8 bases. This CDR3 has 13 residues. The germline gives CDR1 MDHEN, CDR2 SYDVKM. The chain's CDR3 is CASSFYRGSERFF. DNA for the CDR3: TGTGCCAGCAGTTTTTACAGGGGGAGTGAGCGGTTCTTC.

The chain employs TRBV7-9 and TRBJ2-3; 8 bases agree with TRBD2. V trimming: 6 bases; J trimming: 1 base; junction bases outside the gene matches: 9. There are 16 residues in the CDR3. CDR1 is SEHNR and CDR2 is FQNEAQ in the germline V gene (reference sequence). Here the CDR3 reads CASSLWREDGTDTQYF. The CDR3 nucleotides read TGTGCCAGCAGTTTATGGCGGGAGGATGGCACAGATACGCAGTATTTT.

The chain has TRBV4-3 and TRBJ2-2; D unclear. V was trimmed by 1 base and J by 2 bases, leaving 11 bases between them. The CDR3 is 16 residues long. The germline V gene encodes CDR1 LGHNA and CDR2 YSLEER. The CDR3 is CASSQGQSRNTGELFF. DNA for the CDR3: TGCGCCAGCAGCCAAGGGCAATCAAGAAACACCGGGGAGCTGTTTTTT.

The chain joins TRBV7-6 to TRBJ2-7; 13 nucleotides match TRBD2. The CDR3 runs to 16 residues. J lost 3 bases, V lost 5 bases, and 7 bases had no gene match. Germline V gene lookup returns CDR1 SGHVS and CDR2 FNYEAQ. CDR3 nucleotides: TGTGCCAGCAGCCAACGGACTAGCGGGAGTGTCTACGAGCAGTACTTC. Translated: CASSQRTSGSVYEQYF.

This clonotype has at least ten counts. The chain has TRBV28 and TRBJ2-5; D not resolved. Per germline, CDR1 MDHEN and CDR2 SYDVKM. The CDR3 contains 14 residues. Trimming pared 3 bases from V and 2 bases from J, leaving 10 bases between. The CDR3 DNA is TGTGCCAGCAGTTTTGGGGATTGGCAAGAGACCCAGTACTTC. Translated: CASSFGDWQETQYF.

Worth noting for this clonotype: This may be a read error: a much more frequent sequence differs by one nucleotide. The chain joins TRBV27 to TRBJ2-1; D may be TRBD2 (5 bases). The CDR3 sequence is 13 residues long. Per germline, CDR1 MNHEY and CDR2 SMNVEV (reference sequence). V dropped 2 bases and J dropped 13 bases, with 15 bases sitting between them. The CDR3 spells CASSLREQETQFF. The CDR3 nucleotides read TGTGCCAGCAGTTTACGGGAACAAGAGACCCAGTTCTTC.

The table lists this clonotype with a few counts. The V and J genes are TRBV25-1 and TRBJ1-2, with a weak D call TRBD1 (5 bases). Trimming took 4 bases from V and 4 from J, leaving 22 bases between them. The CDR3 has 17 residues. Germline V gene data show CDR1 as MGHDK and CDR2 as SYGVNS. CDR3 DNA: TGTGCCAGCAGTGCAGCCCTAGGCGGGCAGGGCAGCTATGGCTACACCTTC. Translating gives CASSAALGGQGSYGYTF.

This clonotype has just a few counts. J is TRBJ2-5 and V is TRBV7-2; 9 bases are a match to TRBD2. This CDR3 contains 15 residues. The ends lost 4 bases at V and 1 base at J; junction bases unmatched: 4. Germline-derived CDR1 and CDR2 are SGHTA and FQGNSA. Written as DNA, the CDR3 is TGTGCCAGCAGCTCGACTAGCGGAATCCAAGAGACCCAGTACTTC. This gives the protein CASSSTSGIQETQYF.

This clonotype occurred a few times. The CDR3 sequence: CASSYSVGKSYEQYF. Here the CDR3 DNA reads TGTGCCAGCAGTTACTCGGTAGGAAAATCCTACGAGCAGTACTTC. The chain employs TRBV6-5 and TRBJ2-7; D is undetermined. This CDR3 has 15 amino acids. V lost 0 bases and J 1 base, leaving 10 bases between the germline ends. Germline V gene sequence: CDR1 MNHEY, CDR2 SVGAGI.

Points on this clonotype: Being one base from a much bigger clone, this may be a read error. This chain joins TRBV20-1 and TRBJ1-5; 8 nucleotides align to TRBD1. Germline values: CDR1 DFQATT, CDR2 SNEGSKA (reference sequence). This CDR3 is built from 17 residues. Unmatched junction bases numbered 11, after V lost 2 bases and J lost 2 bases. The CDR3 sequence is CSARRPGDRPGNQPQHF. Here the CDR3 DNA reads TGCAGTGCTAGACGACCAGGGGACAGGCCTGGCAATCAGCCCCAGCATTTT.

This chain uses TRBV25-1 with TRBJ2-3; 7 positions agree with TRBD2. Per germline, CDR1 MGHDK and CDR2 SYGVNS. This CDR3 is 13 amino acids long. The junction had 4 bases not matched to a gene; V was cut back by 2 bases and J by 8 bases. CDR3 DNA: TGTGCCAGCAGTGAAGGGGGGGAGGGTACGCAGTATTTT. It specifies CASSEGGEGTQYF.

This clonotype was seen just once. With a much larger clone just one base away, this may be a read error. The chain joins TRBV27 to TRBJ1-2; 8 bases line up with TRBD1. Germline V CDR1 and CDR2: MNHEY, SMNVEV (reference sequence). V lost 4 bases to trimming and J lost 4 bases; unmatched junction nucleotides: 2. The CDR3 spans 13 residues. CDR3 in amino acids: CASSYGTGYGYTF. CDR3 sequence (DNA): TGTGCCAGCAGTTACGGGACAGGCTATGGCTACACCTTC.

This clonotype was detected ten times or more. V and J are TRBV28 and TRBJ2-5; maybe TRBD2 (6 bases). Germline V gives CDR1 MDHEN, CDR2 SYDVKM. Trimming took off 6 bases at V and 5 bases at J, with 16 bases between the two ends. The CDR3 totals 14 residues. The CDR3 nucleotides are TGTGCCAGCAGCCAAACTAGCTTCCATGAGACCCAGTACTTC. Its protein is CASSQTSFHETQYF.

At least ten counts were recorded for this clonotype. This chain joins TRBV6-1 and TRBJ1-2; tentative D call: TRBD1 (5 bases). This CDR3 region has 13 residues. Deletions cut 7 bases from V and 8 bases from J, with 17 bases between. Germline-derived CDR1 and CDR2 are MNHNS and SASEGT. The CDR3 loop is CASIPWGVEGYTF. The DNA for the CDR3 is TGTGCCAGCATCCCATGGGGGGTGGAGGGCTACACCTTC.

Notes on this clonotype: This may arise from a read error, as a much more abundant clone is one base away. This chain joins TRBV6-5 and TRBJ1-4; no clear D gene. CDR1 and CDR2 from the germline V gene are MNHEY and SVGAGI. V was clipped by 0 bases and J by 6 bases, with 14 bases between them. The CDR3 contains 16 residues. Here the CDR3 reads CASSYSAGWGDEKLFF. CDR3 nucleotides: TGTGCCAGCAGTTACTCCGCGGGATGGGGTGATGAAAAACTGTTTTTT.